These T cell receptor beta chains were read from a single sample in a study of T cell changes during pregnancy in multiple sclerosis. TCRdb's copy holds only in-frame clones and misses some; the assay was immunoSEQ multiplex PCR. The table records just under 45,000 clones, roughly 92% of them present only once. The source was CD4+ T cells from peripheral blood mononuclear cells, collected in the first trimester of pregnancy. All receptors derive from a female donor with multiple sclerosis, enrolled in a pregnancy study. Each CDR3 is given with its conserved first and last residue. Each record gives: clone size, D gene, J gene, V gene, CDR3 length, CDR3 protein, CDR3 DNA. D genes are given only for firm matches. The size field is filled for only some rows; it gives once, few, many or a size class.

abundance: NA; d_gene: TRBD1; j_gene: TRBJ1-1; v_gene: TRBV19; len: 13; CDR3aa: CASTKTGSTEAFF; CDR3nt: TGTGCCAGTACCAAGACAGGGAGCACTGAAGCTTTCTTT
abundance: NA; d_gene: TRBD2; j_gene: TRBJ2-1; v_gene: TRBV5-1; len: 17; CDR3aa: CASSFKGTSGPYNEQFF; CDR3nt: TGCGCCAGCAGCTTCAAAGGGACTAGCGGACCTTACAATGAGCAGTTCTTC
abundance: NA; d_gene: TRBD2; j_gene: TRBJ2-3; v_gene: TRBV19; len: 19; CDR3aa: CASSLSSGTSGRRTDTQYF; CDR3nt: TGTGCCAGTAGTCTCAGCAGTGGGACTAGCGGGAGGAGGACAGATACGCAGTATTTT
abundance: NA; d_gene: NA; j_gene: TRBJ2-5; v_gene: TRBV5-6; len: 14; CDR3aa: CASSLISGEETQYF; CDR3nt: TGTGCCAGCAGCTTGATATCGGGGGAAGAGACCCAGTACTTC
abundance: NA; d_gene: TRBD1; j_gene: TRBJ2-7; v_gene: TRBV27; len: 15; CDR3aa: CASSSEGQGAGEQYF; CDR3nt: TGTGCCAGCAGTTCGGAGGGACAGGGGGCTGGGGAGCAGTACTTC
abundance: NA; d_gene: TRBD1; j_gene: TRBJ2-2; v_gene: TRBV10-2; len: 14; CDR3aa: CASRGQGYTGELFF; CDR3nt: TGCGCCAGCAGGGGACAGGGGTACACCGGGGAGCTGTTTTTT
abundance: NA; d_gene: NA; j_gene: TRBJ1-1; v_gene: TRBV27; len: 14; CDR3aa: CASSHTGLNTEAFF; CDR3nt: TGTGCCAGCAGTCACACAGGGCTGAACACTGAAGCTTTCTTT
abundance: medium-sized; d_gene: TRBD2; j_gene: TRBJ2-5; v_gene: TRBV5-4; len: 15; CDR3aa: CASSLRTPGGETQYF; CDR3nt: TGTGCCAGCAGCTTGAGGACCCCGGGGGGGGAGACCCAGTACTTC
abundance: NA; d_gene: NA; j_gene: TRBJ2-7; v_gene: TRBV4-2; len: 14; CDR3aa: CASSQERITYEQYF; CDR3nt: TGTGCCAGCAGCCAAGAGCGGATAACCTACGAGCAGTACTTC
abundance: few; d_gene: NA; j_gene: TRBJ2-5; v_gene: TRBV5-1; len: 12; CDR3aa: CASSLAFETQYF; CDR3nt: TGCGCCAGCAGCTTGGCCTTTGAGACCCAGTACTTC
abundance: NA; d_gene: NA; j_gene: TRBJ2-5; v_gene: TRBV2; len: 16; CDR3aa: CASSGAGWGDEETQYF; CDR3nt: TGTGCCAGCAGTGGGGCGGGGTGGGGAGACGAGGAGACCCAGTACTTC
abundance: NA; d_gene: NA; j_gene: TRBJ1-2; v_gene: TRBV18; len: 14; CDR3aa: CASSPFAGSEGYTF; CDR3nt: TGTGCCAGCTCACCCTTTGCAGGGTCGGAAGGCTACACCTTC
abundance: NA; d_gene: TRBD2; j_gene: TRBJ2-7; v_gene: TRBV6-5; len: 15; CDR3aa: CASRPLAGGSYEQYF; CDR3nt: TGTGCCAGCAGACCACTAGCGGGAGGCTCCTACGAGCAGTACTTC
abundance: NA; d_gene: NA; j_gene: TRBJ1-5; v_gene: TRBV18; len: 13; CDR3aa: CASSPGSNQPQHF; CDR3nt: TGTGCCAGCTCACCGGGCAGCAATCAGCCCCAGCATTTT
abundance: NA; d_gene: NA; j_gene: TRBJ2-3; v_gene: TRBV7-3; len: 13; CDR3aa: CASGQLATDTQYF; CDR3nt: TGTGCCAGCGGACAACTAGCCACAGATACGCAGTATTTT
abundance: NA; d_gene: NA; j_gene: TRBJ2-1; v_gene: TRBV5-1; len: 15; CDR3aa: CASSSGLNSYNEQFF; CDR3nt: TGCGCCAGCAGCTCGGGACTTAACTCCTACAATGAGCAGTTCTTC
abundance: NA; d_gene: NA; j_gene: TRBJ2-1; v_gene: TRBV5-1; len: 11; CDR3aa: CASSLRREQFF; CDR3nt: TGCGCCAGCAGCTTGAGGAGAGAGCAGTTCTTC
abundance: NA; d_gene: NA; j_gene: TRBJ1-1; v_gene: TRBV11-1; len: 16; CDR3aa: CASTLGDRGSNTEAFF; CDR3nt: TGTGCCAGCACTTTGGGGGATAGGGGGTCGAACACTGAAGCTTTCTTT
abundance: once; d_gene: TRBD1; j_gene: TRBJ1-2; v_gene: TRBV28; len: 16; CDR3aa: CASRGTGVPLNYGYTF; CDR3nt: TGTGCCAGCAGGGGGACAGGGGTGCCTCTTAACTATGGCTACACCTTC
abundance: NA; d_gene: NA; j_gene: TRBJ1-5; v_gene: TRBV28; len: 14; CDR3aa: CASSLQGFNQPQHF; CDR3nt: TGTGCCAGCAGTTTACAGGGCTTCAATCAGCCCCAGCATTTT
abundance: NA; d_gene: TRBD2; j_gene: TRBJ2-1; v_gene: TRBV7-7; len: 16; CDR3aa: CASSFQGLADYNEQFF; CDR3nt: TGTGCTAGCAGCTTCCAGGGACTAGCGGATTACAATGAGCAGTTCTTC
abundance: NA; d_gene: NA; j_gene: TRBJ2-1; v_gene: TRBV25-1; len: 11; CDR3aa: CATSRVNEQFF; CDR3nt: TGTGCCACCAGCCGCGTCAATGAGCAGTTCTTC